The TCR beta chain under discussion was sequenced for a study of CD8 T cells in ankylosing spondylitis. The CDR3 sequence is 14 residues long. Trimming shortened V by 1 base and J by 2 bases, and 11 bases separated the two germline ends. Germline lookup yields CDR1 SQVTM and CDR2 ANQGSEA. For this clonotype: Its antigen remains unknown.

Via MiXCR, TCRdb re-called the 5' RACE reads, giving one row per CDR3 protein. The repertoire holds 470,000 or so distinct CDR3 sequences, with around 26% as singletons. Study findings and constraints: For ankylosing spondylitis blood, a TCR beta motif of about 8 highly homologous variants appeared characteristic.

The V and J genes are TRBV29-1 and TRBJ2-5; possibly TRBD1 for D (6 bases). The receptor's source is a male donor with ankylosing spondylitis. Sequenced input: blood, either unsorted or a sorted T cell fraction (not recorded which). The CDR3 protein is CSVEGTVRQETQYF. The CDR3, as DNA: TGCAGCGTTGAAGGGACAGTGAGGCAAGAGACCCAGTACTTC.